Below, 2 T cell receptor beta chains from the same sample are listed, as sequenced in a study of identical twins. TCRdb reprocessed the 5' RACE reads via MiXCR and lists one record per CDR3 protein. The sample has roughly 1.6 million distinct CDR3 sequences, roughly a third seen once. What was sequenced was cord blood. The receptors come from a newborn girl in good health.

This sequence joins TRBV9 and TRBJ2-3, with 9 bases lining up with TRBD2. CDR3 size: 17 residues. In germline, CDR1 is SGDLS, CDR2 YYNGEE. V was pared by 3 bases and J by 4 bases, with 12 bases of the junction left unmatched. The DNA for the CDR3 is TGTGCCAGCAGCGCCCAAATGGCTAGCGGGGTATCAGATACGCAGTATTTT. This sequence encodes CASSAQMASGVSDTQYF.

This clonotype has a handful of counts. The genes are TRBV28 and TRBJ2-5, with 10 bases aligning to TRBD1. This CDR3 has 19 amino acids. Unmatched junction bases numbered 16, after V lost 1 base and J lost 5 bases. The germline V gene encodes CDR1 MDHEN and CDR2 SYDVKM. CDR3 in amino acids: CASSLSGTGVMSGQETQYF. In DNA form, the CDR3 reads TGTGCCAGCAGTTTATCCGGGACAGGGGTTATGAGCGGCCAGGAGACCCAGTACTTC.